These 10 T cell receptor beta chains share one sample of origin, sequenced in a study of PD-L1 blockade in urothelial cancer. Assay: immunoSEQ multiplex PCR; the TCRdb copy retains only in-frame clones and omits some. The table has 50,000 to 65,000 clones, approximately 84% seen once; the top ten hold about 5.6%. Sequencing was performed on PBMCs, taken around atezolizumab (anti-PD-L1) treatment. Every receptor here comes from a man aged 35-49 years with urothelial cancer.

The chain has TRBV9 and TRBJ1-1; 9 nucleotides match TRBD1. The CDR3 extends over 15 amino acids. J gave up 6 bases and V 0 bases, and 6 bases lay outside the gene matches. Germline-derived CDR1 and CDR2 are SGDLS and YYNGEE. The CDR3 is CASSVGGQGFAEAFF. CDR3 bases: TGTGCCAGCAGCGTAGGGGGACAGGGTTTCGCTGAAGCTTTCTTT.

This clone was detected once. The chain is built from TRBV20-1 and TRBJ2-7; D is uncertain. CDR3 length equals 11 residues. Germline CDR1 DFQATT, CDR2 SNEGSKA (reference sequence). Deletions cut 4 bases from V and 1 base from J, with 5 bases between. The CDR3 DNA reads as TGCAGTGCTACCCTGTCCTACGAGCAGTACTTC. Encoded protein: CSATLSYEQYF.

The CDR3 spells CASSLDLAGVKFF. For the CDR3, the DNA is TGTGCCAGCAGCTTAGATCTGGCGGGGGTAAAGTTCTTC. The chain carries TRBV11-2 and TRBJ2-1; TRBD2 matches at 7 bases. The germline gives CDR1 SGHAT, CDR2 FQNNGV. The CDR3 runs 13 residues. With 0 bases clipped from V and 14 bases from J, the junction kept 7 bases outside the gene matches.

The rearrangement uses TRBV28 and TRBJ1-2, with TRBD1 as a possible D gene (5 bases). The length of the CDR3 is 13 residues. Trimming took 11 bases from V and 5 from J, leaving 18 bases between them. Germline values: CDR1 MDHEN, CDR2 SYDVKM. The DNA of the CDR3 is TGTGCCGTGAGATCCGGGACTCCGTATGGCTACACCTTC. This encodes CAVRSGTPYGYTF.

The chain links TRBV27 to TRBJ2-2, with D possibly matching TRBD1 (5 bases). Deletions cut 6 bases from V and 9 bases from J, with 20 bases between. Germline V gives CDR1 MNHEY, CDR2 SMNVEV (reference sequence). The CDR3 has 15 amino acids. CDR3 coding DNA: TGTGCCAGCAGCCCTTTTAGACAGTCCCCTAGGGAGCTGTTTTTT. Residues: CASSPFRQSPRELFF.

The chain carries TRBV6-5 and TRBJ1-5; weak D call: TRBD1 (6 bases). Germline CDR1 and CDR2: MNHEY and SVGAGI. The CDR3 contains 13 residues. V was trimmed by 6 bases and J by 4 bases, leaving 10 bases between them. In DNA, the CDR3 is TGTGCCAGCAGCCTCCAGGGGAATCAGCCCCAGCATTTT. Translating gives CASSLQGNQPQHF.

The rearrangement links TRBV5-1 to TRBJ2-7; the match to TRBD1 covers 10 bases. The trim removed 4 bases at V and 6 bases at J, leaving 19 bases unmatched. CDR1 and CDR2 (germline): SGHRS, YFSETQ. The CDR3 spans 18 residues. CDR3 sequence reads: CASSGYSARGQGTLEQYF. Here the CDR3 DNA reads TGCGCCAGCAGCGGGTACTCTGCAAGGGGACAGGGGACGCTCGAGCAGTACTTC.

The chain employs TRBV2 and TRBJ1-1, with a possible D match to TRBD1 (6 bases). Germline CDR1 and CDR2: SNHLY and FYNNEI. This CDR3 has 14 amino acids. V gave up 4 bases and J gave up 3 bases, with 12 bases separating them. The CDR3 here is CASSGRGGYTEAFF. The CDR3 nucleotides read TGTGCCAGCAGTGGAAGGGGGGGGTACACTGAAGCTTTCTTT.

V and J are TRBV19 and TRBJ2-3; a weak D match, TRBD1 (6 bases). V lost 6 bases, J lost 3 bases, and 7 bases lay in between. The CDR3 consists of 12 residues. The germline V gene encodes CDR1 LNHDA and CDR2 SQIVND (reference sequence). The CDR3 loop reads CASSGQTDTQYF. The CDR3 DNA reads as TGTGCCAGTAGCGGACAGACAGATACGCAGTATTTT.

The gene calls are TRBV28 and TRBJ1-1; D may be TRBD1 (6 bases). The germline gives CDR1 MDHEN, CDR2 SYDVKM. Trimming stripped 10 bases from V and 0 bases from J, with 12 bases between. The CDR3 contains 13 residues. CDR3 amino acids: CAIHRAMNTEAFF. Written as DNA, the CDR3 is TGTGCCATCCACAGGGCCATGAACACTGAAGCTTTCTTT.